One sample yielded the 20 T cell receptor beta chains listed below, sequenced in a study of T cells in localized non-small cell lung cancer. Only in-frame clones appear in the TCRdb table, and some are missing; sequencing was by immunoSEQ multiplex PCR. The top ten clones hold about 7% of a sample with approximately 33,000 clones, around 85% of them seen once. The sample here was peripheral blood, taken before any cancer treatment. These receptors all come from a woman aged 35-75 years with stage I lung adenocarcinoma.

The CDR3 region has the DNA TGTGCCAGCAGCTTGTCTTCTACCAATATACATACGCAGTATTTT. Protein: CASSLSSTNIHTQYF. The rearrangement links TRBV5-4 to TRBJ2-3; the D is unclear. The V gene lost 1 base and the J gene lost 7 bases, with 16 bases spanning the gap. Germline CDR1 SGHNT, CDR2 YYREEE (reference sequence). The CDR3 contains 15 residues.

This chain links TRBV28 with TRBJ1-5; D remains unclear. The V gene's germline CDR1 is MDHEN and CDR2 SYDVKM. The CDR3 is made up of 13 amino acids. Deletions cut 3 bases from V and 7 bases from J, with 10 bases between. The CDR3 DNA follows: TGTGCCAGCAGTTTCCTTCAAGGGCAGCCCCAGCATTTT. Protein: CASSFLQGQPQHF.

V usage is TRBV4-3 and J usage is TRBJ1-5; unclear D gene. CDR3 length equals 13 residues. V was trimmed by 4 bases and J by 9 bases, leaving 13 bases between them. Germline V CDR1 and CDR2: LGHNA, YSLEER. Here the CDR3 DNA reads TGCGCCAGCAGCCCAGCCGGAGATCGGCCCCAGCATTTT. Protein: CASSPAGDRPQHF.

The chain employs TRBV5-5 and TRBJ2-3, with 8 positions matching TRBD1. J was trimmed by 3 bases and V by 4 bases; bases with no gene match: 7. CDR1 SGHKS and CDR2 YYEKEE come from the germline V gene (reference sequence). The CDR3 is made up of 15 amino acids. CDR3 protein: CASSVNRGVTDTQYF. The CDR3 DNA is TGTGCCAGCAGCGTAAACAGGGGGGTGACAGATACGCAGTATTTT. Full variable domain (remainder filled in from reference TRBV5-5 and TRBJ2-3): DAGVTQSPTHLIKTRGQQVTLRCSPISGHKSVSWYQQVLGQGPQFIFQYYEKEERGRGNFPDRFSARQFPNYSSELNVNALLLGDSALYLCASSVNRGVTDTQYFGPGTRLTVL.

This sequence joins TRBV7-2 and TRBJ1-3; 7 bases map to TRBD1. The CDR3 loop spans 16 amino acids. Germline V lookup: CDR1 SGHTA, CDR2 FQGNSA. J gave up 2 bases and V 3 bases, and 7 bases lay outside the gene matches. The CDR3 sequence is CASSLTPTGAGNTIYF. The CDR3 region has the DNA TGTGCCAGCAGCTTGACCCCTACAGGGGCTGGAAACACCATATATTTT.

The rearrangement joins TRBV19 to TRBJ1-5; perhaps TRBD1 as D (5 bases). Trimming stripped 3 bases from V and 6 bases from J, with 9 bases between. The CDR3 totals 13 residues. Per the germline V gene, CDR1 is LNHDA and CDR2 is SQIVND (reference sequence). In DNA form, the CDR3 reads TGTGCCAGTAGTATCAGGGTTAGTCAGCCCCAGCATTTT. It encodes CASSIRVSQPQHF.

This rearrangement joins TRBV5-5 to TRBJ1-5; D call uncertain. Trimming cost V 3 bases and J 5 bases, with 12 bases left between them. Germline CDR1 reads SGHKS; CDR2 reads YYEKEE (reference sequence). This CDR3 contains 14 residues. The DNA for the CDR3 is TGTGCCAGCAGCTCACCAGGTTCCGATCAGCCCCAGCATTTT. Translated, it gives CASSSPGSDQPQHF.

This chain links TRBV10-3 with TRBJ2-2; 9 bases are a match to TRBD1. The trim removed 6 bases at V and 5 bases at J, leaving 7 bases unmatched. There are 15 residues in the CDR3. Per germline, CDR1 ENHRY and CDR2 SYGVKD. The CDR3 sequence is CAIRGGQGGTGELFF. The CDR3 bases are TGTGCCATCAGAGGGGGACAGGGAGGAACCGGGGAGCTGTTTTTT.

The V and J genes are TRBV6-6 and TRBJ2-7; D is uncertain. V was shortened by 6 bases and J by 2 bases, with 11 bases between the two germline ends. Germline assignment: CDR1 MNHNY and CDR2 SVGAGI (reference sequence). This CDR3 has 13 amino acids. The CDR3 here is CASRNRVAYEQYF. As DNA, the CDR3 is TGTGCCAGCAGGAACCGGGTCGCCTACGAGCAGTACTTC.

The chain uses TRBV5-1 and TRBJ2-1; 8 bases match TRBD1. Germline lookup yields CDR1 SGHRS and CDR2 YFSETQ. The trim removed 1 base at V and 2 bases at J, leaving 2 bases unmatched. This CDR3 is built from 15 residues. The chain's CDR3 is CASSLTGGPYNEQFF. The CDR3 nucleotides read TGCGCCAGCAGCTTGACAGGGGGACCCTACAATGAGCAGTTCTTC.

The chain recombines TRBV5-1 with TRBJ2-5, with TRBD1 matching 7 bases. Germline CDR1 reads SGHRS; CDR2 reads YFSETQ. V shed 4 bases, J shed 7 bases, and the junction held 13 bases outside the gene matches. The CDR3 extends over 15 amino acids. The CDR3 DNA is TGCGCCAGCAGCCCTGAGGGACAGCCCAAGGGGACCCAGTACTTC. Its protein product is CASSPEGQPKGTQYF. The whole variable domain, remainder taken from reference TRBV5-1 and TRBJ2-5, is KAGVTQTPRYLIKTRGQQVTLSCSPISGHRSVSWYQQTPGQGLQFLFEYFSETQRNKGNFPGRFSGRQFSNSRSEMNVSTLELGDSALYLCASSPEGQPKGTQYFGPGTRLLVL.

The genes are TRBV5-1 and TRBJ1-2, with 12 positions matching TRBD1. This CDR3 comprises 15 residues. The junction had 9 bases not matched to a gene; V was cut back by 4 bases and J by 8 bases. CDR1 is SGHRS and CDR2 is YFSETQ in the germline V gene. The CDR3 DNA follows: TGCGCCAGCAGCACGGGGACAGGGGGCGTCCTGGGCTACACCTTC. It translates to CASSTGTGGVLGYTF. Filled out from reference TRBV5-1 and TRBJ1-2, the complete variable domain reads KAGVTQTPRYLIKTRGQQVTLSCSPISGHRSVSWYQQTPGQGLQFLFEYFSETQRNKGNFPGRFSGRQFSNSRSEMNVSTLELGDSALYLCASSTGTGGVLGYTFGSGTRLTVV.

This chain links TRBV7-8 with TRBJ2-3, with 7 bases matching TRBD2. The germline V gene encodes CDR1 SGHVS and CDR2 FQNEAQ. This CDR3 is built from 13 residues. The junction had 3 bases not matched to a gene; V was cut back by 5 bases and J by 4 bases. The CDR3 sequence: CASSRGGPDTQYF. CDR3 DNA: TGTGCCAGCAGCCGCGGGGGTCCAGATACGCAGTATTTT.

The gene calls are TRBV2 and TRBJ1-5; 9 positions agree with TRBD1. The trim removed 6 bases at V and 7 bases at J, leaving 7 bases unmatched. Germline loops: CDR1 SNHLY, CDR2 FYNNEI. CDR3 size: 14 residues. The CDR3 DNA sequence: TGTGCCAGCAGAGCTGGGACAGGGACCCAGCCCCAGCATTTT. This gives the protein CASRAGTGTQPQHF.

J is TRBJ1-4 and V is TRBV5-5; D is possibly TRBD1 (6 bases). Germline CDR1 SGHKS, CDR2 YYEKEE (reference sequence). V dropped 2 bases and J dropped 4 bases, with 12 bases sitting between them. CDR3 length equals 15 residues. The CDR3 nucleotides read TGTGCCAGCAGCTTTTCAGGGGACCGTAATGAAAAACTGTTTTTT. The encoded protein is CASSFSGDRNEKLFF.

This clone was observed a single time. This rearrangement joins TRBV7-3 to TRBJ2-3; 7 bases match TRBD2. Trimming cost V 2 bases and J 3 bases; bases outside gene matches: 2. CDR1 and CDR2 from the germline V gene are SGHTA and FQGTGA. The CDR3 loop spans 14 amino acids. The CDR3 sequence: CASSLGEGTDTQYF. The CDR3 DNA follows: TGTGCCAGCAGCTTAGGGGAGGGAACAGATACGCAGTATTTT.

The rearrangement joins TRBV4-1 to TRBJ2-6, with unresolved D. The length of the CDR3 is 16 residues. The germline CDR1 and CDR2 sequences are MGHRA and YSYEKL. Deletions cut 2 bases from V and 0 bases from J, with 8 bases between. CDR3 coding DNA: TGCGCCAGCAGCCAACGAGTGATCTCTGGGGCCAACGTCCTGACTTTC. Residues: CASSQRVISGANVLTF.

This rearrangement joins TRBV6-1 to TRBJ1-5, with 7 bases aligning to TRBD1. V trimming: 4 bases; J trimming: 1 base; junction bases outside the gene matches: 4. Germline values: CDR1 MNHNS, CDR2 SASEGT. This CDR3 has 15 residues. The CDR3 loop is CASSGQGLSNQPQHF. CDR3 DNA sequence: TGTGCCAGCAGTGGACAGGGTCTAAGCAATCAGCCCCAGCATTTT.

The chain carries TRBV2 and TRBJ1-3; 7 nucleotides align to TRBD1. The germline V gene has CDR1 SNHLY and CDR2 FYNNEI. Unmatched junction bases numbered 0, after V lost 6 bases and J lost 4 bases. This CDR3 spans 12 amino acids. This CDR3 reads CASRDRGNTIYF. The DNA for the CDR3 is TGTGCCAGCAGGGACAGGGGAAACACCATATATTTT.

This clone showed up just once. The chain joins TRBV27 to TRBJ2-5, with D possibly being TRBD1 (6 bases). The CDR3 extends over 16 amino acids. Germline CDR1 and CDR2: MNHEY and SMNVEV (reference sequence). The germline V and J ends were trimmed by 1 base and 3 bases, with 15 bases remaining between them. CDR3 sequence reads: CASSLWPPRQEETQYF. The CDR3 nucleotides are TGTGCCAGCAGTTTATGGCCCCCCAGACAGGAAGAGACCCAGTACTTC.